This entry describes one TCR beta chain. The method was immunoSEQ multiplex PCR; TCRdb's version includes in-frame clones alone and lacks a portion of them. This sample has over 300,000 clones, with around 88% found just once. The data originate from a study of blood T cell repertoires in COVID-19. In germline, CDR1 is MNHEY, CDR2 SVGAGI. J gave up 6 bases and V 2 bases, and 5 bases lay outside the gene matches. There are 14 residues in the CDR3. V and J are TRBV6-5 and TRBJ2-3, with TRBD2 identical over 7 bases. Sequencing used peripheral blood. This TCR was sampled from a woman between 45 and 65 years old with acute or convalescent COVID-19. The CDR3 protein is CASSYRTSSDTQYF. DNA of the CDR3: TGTGCCAGCAGTTACCGGACTAGTAGCGATACGCAGTATTTT.